Shown below are 3 T cell receptor beta chains from a single sample sequenced in a study of shared clonotypes between healthy human individuals. The method was immunoSEQ multiplex PCR; TCRdb's version includes in-frame clones alone and lacks a portion of them. The table lists under 2.5 million clones, 92% of them singletons. Specimen: naive CD4+ T cells from PBMCs. As for subset: CD45RA+ positively selected. These receptors were obtained from a man between 18 and 35 years old in good health. Some clones in this sample may be carry-over from other donors' samples.

The rearrangement links TRBV6-6 to TRBJ1-1; D uncertain. The length of the CDR3 is 12 residues. V gave up 6 bases and J gave up 0 bases, with 5 bases separating them. Looked up from germline, CDR1 is MNHNY and CDR2 is SVGAGI (reference sequence). CDR3 protein: CASRLVNTEAFF. In DNA form, the CDR3 reads TGTGCCAGCAGACTGGTGAACACTGAAGCTTTCTTT.

This chain uses TRBV7-9 with TRBJ1-5, with D unresolved. This CDR3 is 14 amino acids long. V lost 0 bases to trimming and J lost 3 bases, with 6 bases between them. Germline values: CDR1 SEHNR, CDR2 FQNEAQ (reference sequence). CDR3 in DNA: TGTGCCAGCAGCTTAGCGGGAATCAATCAGCCCCAGCATTTT. Its protein is CASSLAGINQPQHF.

The chain links TRBV30 to TRBJ2-7; a weak D match, TRBD1 (6 bases). Trimming left V 0 bases short and J 4 bases short, with 16 bases between. The CDR3 loop spans 15 amino acids. Germline CDR1 is GTSNPN and CDR2 is SVGIG (reference sequence). CDR3 residues: CAWSVSPGAWYEQYF. In DNA, the CDR3 is TGTGCCTGGAGTGTTTCCCCAGGGGCTTGGTACGAGCAGTACTTC.